This T cell receptor (beta chain) was observed in a study of T-cell memory formation after mild COVID-19. Study as a whole: Across donors, TCR clusters were largely donor specific.

It was 5'RACE with constant-segment primers that produced the TCR alpha and TCR beta cDNA libraries, which carried sample barcodes and UMIs. Each CDR3 protein gets one entry after TCRdb re-called the 5' RACE reads with MiXCR. The sample includes 400,000 to 500,000 distinct CDR3 sequences, about 20% seen only once; the top ten take more than 8%. Trimming took 5 bases from V and 3 from J, leaving 17 bases between them. The CDR3 spans 15 residues. Per the germline V gene, CDR1 is SGHTA and CDR2 is FQGNSA. Broader study findings: Researchers found some responding clones in pre-infection memory, a sign that cross-reactive memory joined. Clones that contracted clustered mainly in CM and EM if CD4+ and in EMRA if CD8+.

For this clonotype: The antigen remains undetermined.

The receptor was isolated from an adult woman who had mild COVID-19 (a few samples of this study predate the infection). Cell type and time point are not known. Sequenced material: PBMCs or a T cell subset sorted from them (not recorded which). This sequence joins TRBV7-2 and TRBJ2-7; TRBD2 is a possible D gene (6 bases). The CDR3 here is CASSVTSLTHYEQYF. In nucleotides, the CDR3 is TGTGCCAGCAGCGTTACTAGCCTCACTCACTACGAGCAGTACTTC. Based on the CDR3 plus reference TRBV7-2 and TRBJ2-7, the full variable domain is GAGVSQSPSNKVTEKGKDVELRCDPISGHTALYWYRQSLGQGLEFLIYFQGNSAPDKSGLPSDRFSAERTGGSVSTLTIQRTQQEDSAVYLCASSVTSLTHYEQYFGPGTRLTVT.